Following are 21 T cell receptor beta chains from one sample sequenced in a study of patients and donors after allogeneic stem cell transplantation. From the RT-PCR reads, TCRdb called clonotypes with MiXCR, one entry per CDR3 protein. The data hold under 200,000 distinct CDR3 sequences, with about 29% observed a single time. Source material: blood, either unsorted or a sorted T cell fraction (not recorded which). The receptors were sampled from a human donor who was either an allogeneic HSCT recipient or a stem cell or donor lymphocyte infusion donor (not recorded which). It is not recorded whose cells these are; they may come from a transplant donor.

The chain joins TRBV6-5 to TRBJ1-6; D perhaps matches TRBD1 (6 bases). V gave up 2 bases and J gave up 8 bases, with 13 bases separating them. CDR1 and CDR2 from the germline V gene are MNHEY and SVGAGI. The CDR3 extends over 15 amino acids. CDR3 DNA: TGTGCCAGCAGTTACCTCTCCAGGGGTGATTCACCCCTCCACTTT. This gives the protein CASSYLSRGDSPLHF.

The V call is TRBV7-9, the J call TRBJ2-7; D unclear. The V gene's germline CDR1 is SEHNR and CDR2 FQNEAQ (reference sequence). This CDR3 region has 12 residues. V was clipped by 4 bases and J by 4 bases, with 8 bases between them. CDR3 nucleotide sequence: TGTGCCAGCAGCTCCAGTTTTTACGAGCAGTACTTC. As protein: CASSSSFYEQYF.

This clonotype appeared a few times. The junction and the germline gene differ at one end; a read error may be behind it. This rearrangement joins TRBV7-7 to TRBJ2-5, with 10 bases lining up with TRBD1. There are 16 residues in the CDR3. Germline CDR1 reads SSHAT; CDR2 reads FNYEAQ (reference sequence). CDR3 region: CASSSIPGQGQGAQYF. The DNA for the CDR3 is TGTGCTAGCAGCAGCATCCCGGGACAGGGGCAAGGGGCCCAGTACTTC.

The V gene is TRBV6-2 or TRBV6-3, the J gene TRBJ2-3, with D uncertain. V dropped 4 bases and J dropped 2 bases, with 7 bases sitting between them. The CDR3 loop spans 13 amino acids. Germline CDR1 and CDR2: MNHEY and SVGEGT. In DNA, the CDR3 is TGTGCCAGCAGTTGGATGATCACAGATACGCAGTATTTT. Translation: CASSWMITDTQYF.

Only a few counts were recorded for this clonotype. The chain carries TRBV4-3 and TRBJ2-2; D remains ambiguous. The CDR3 extends over 13 amino acids. Germline CDR1 and CDR2: LGHNA and YSLEER. Trimming shortened V by 5 bases and J by 1 base, and 5 bases separated the two germline ends. In DNA, the CDR3 is TGCGCCAGCAGCGCATGGAACACCGGGGAGCTGTTTTTT. Translating gives CASSAWNTGELFF.

The rearrangement links TRBV29-1 to TRBJ1-2, with D hard to call. The CDR3 extends over 14 amino acids. Trimming stripped 5 bases from V and 6 bases from J, with 19 bases between. Germline lookup yields CDR1 SQVTM and CDR2 ANQGSEA. The CDR3 protein is CSVRERGPSNGYTF. The CDR3 nucleotides read TGCAGCGTTCGAGAGAGAGGGCCTTCCAATGGCTACACCTTC. Using reference TRBV29-1 and TRBJ1-2 for the parts outside the CDR3, the full variable domain is SAVISQKPSRDICQRGTSLTIQCQVDSQVTMMFWYRQQPGQSLTLIATANQGSEATYESGFVIDKFPISRPNLTFSTLTVSNMSPEDSSIYLCSVRERGPSNGYTFGSGTRLTVV.

The chain couples TRBV4-3 to TRBJ1-1; perhaps TRBD1 as D (6 bases). V shed 1 base and J shed 4 bases, with 19 bases lying between them. The CDR3 covers 17 residues. The germline V gene encodes CDR1 LGHNA and CDR2 YSLEER. The CDR3 DNA is TGCGCCAGCAGCCAAGGAATGGGAGGGGGGCCGGTCACTGAAGCTTTCTTT. Protein product: CASSQGMGGGPVTEAFF.

The chain couples TRBV12-3 or TRBV12-4 to TRBJ2-1; TRBD1 aligns across 9 bases. This CDR3 region has 15 residues. J lost 1 base, V lost 8 bases, and 6 bases had no gene match. This CDR3 is CASVQGTGSYNEQFF. The CDR3 DNA reads TGTGCCAGCGTCCAAGGGACAGGGTCCTACAATGAGCAGTTCTTC.

This clonotype has ten or more counts. The V call is TRBV20-1, the J call TRBJ1-6; TRBD1 matches 7 bases. V dropped 6 bases and J dropped 7; count of bases not matched to a gene: 9. CDR3 size: 14 residues. The germline V gene has CDR1 DFQATT and CDR2 SNEGSKA (reference sequence). Here the CDR3 reads CSAFEGARNSPLHF. The CDR3 DNA sequence: TGCAGTGCGTTTGAGGGGGCTCGGAATTCACCCCTCCACTTT.

This clonotype has just a few counts. V and J are TRBV25-1 and TRBJ1-1; D is uncertain. Germline CDR1 MGHDK, CDR2 SYGVNS. The CDR3 is 13 amino acids. With 1 base removed from V and 7 bases from J, the gap between germline ends came to 10 bases. The CDR3 bases are TGTGCCAGCAGTGAATTTATGGGAGTTGAAGCTTTCTTT. It yields the protein CASSEFMGVEAFF.

This chain uses TRBV11-2 with TRBJ2-1, with D unclear. This CDR3 comprises 13 residues. CDR1 is SGHAT and CDR2 is FQNNGV in the germline V gene. With 3 bases removed from V and 6 bases from J, the gap between germline ends came to 9 bases. Written as DNA, the CDR3 is TGTGCCAGCAGCTTCAACAGAGGCAATGAGCAGTTCTTC. Its translation is CASSFNRGNEQFF. Based on the CDR3 plus reference TRBV11-2 and TRBJ2-1, the full variable domain is EAGVAQSPRYKIIEKRQSVAFWCNPISGHATLYWYQQILGQGPKLLIQFQNNGVVDDSQLPKDRFSAERLKGVDSTLKIQPAKLEDSAVYLCASSFNRGNEQFFGPGTRLTVL.

The gene calls are TRBV28 and TRBJ1-5, with D maybe TRBD1 (5 bases). There are 17 residues in the CDR3. Trimming took off 3 bases at V and 2 bases at J, with 17 bases between the two ends. CDR1 and CDR2 (germline): MDHEN, SYDVKM. The CDR3 loop reads CASSFWEGRLGNQPQHF. The DNA for the CDR3 is TGTGCCAGCAGTTTTTGGGAGGGGCGGCTGGGCAATCAGCCCCAGCATTTT.

The V call is TRBV4-2, the J call TRBJ2-7; maybe TRBD2 (6 bases). Looked up from germline, CDR1 is LGHNA and CDR2 is YNFKEQ. This CDR3 region has 15 residues. V was pared by 0 bases and J by 0 bases, with 9 bases between. The CDR3 DNA follows: TGTGCCAGCAGCCAAGATAGGAGGGGCTCCTACGAGCAGTACTTC. Protein sequence: CASSQDRRGSYEQYF.

This clonotype occurred a few times. J is TRBJ1-2 and V is TRBV12-3 or TRBV12-4; D call uncertain. The CDR3 is made up of 13 amino acids. V shed 2 bases and J shed 2 bases, with 6 bases lying between them. The CDR3 DNA reads TGTGCCAGCAGTTTACTCACGAACTATGGCTACACCTTC. Translation gives CASSLLTNYGYTF.

This clonotype was seen a few times. Written as DNA, the CDR3 is TGCAGTGCTGGACGTAGCAATCAGCCCCAGCATTTT. This sequence encodes CSAGRSNQPQHF. The chain combines TRBV20-1 with TRBJ1-5; the D is unclear. The germline CDR1 and CDR2 sequences are DFQATT and SNEGSKA (reference sequence). The CDR3 runs 12 residues. V lost 5 bases and J lost 0, with 5 bases in between.

J is TRBJ2-6 and V is TRBV27; unclear D gene. CDR1 and CDR2 from the germline V gene are MNHEY and SMNVEV (reference sequence). Trimming left V 2 bases short and J 5 bases short, with 4 bases between. The CDR3 totals 13 residues. CDR3: CASSLSWANVLTF. The CDR3 coding sequence is TGTGCCAGCAGTTTAAGCTGGGCCAACGTCCTGACTTTC.

This sequence joins TRBV10-3 and TRBJ2-7; 9 bases map to TRBD2. Germline CDR1 is ENHRY and CDR2 is SYGVKD. The trim removed 2 bases at V and 6 bases at J, leaving 17 bases unmatched. This CDR3 has 18 residues. CDR3 sequence (DNA): TGTGCCATCAGTGAGGGGCCCCCCGCGGGTAGCGGGAGACGCGAGCAGTACTTC. This encodes CAISEGPPAGSGRREQYF.

This rearrangement joins TRBV7-9 to TRBJ2-1, with D hard to call. Germline values: CDR1 SEHNR, CDR2 FQNEAQ (reference sequence). V was trimmed by 0 bases and J by 6 bases, leaving 3 bases between them. The CDR3 runs to 12 residues. The CDR3 reads CASSLAVNEQFF. The CDR3 nucleotides read TGTGCCAGCAGCTTAGCGGTCAATGAGCAGTTCTTC.

This clonotype was found a few times. As DNA, the CDR3 is TGTGCCAGCAGCCCAAGGGAGGGGCCGGGGTACAATGAGCAGTTCTTC. This translates into CASSPREGPGYNEQFF. V and J are TRBV7-9 and TRBJ2-1, with 7 nucleotides matching TRBD2. The germline CDR1 and CDR2 sequences are SEHNR and FQNEAQ (reference sequence). The CDR3 extends over 16 amino acids. V lost 5 bases, J lost 4 bases, and 11 bases stayed unmatched. The full variable domain, rest sourced from reference TRBV7-9 and TRBJ2-1, is DTGVSQNPRHKITKRGQNVTFRCDPISEHNRLYWYRQTLGQGPEFLTYFQNEAQLEKSRLLSDRFSAERPKGSFSTLEIQRTEQGDSAMYLCASSPREGPGYNEQFFGPGTRLTVL.

This clonotype was seen just once. The chain recombines TRBV20-1 with TRBJ2-7, with D possibly being TRBD1 or TRBD2 (5 bases each). Germline CDR1 reads DFQATT; CDR2 reads SNEGSKA (reference sequence). V was pared by 4 bases and J by 6 bases, with 13 bases between. The CDR3 totals 12 residues. CDR3 sequence: CSATPGAGEQYF. CDR3 in DNA: TGCAGTGCTACCCCCGGGGCTGGCGAGCAGTACTTC.

The chain links TRBV6-2 or TRBV6-3 to TRBJ2-7; D is ambiguous. Deletions cut 7 bases from V and 1 base from J, with 8 bases between. CDR3 size: 12 residues. CDR1 and CDR2 (germline): MNHEY, SVGEGT. The CDR3 is CASTRSSYEQYF. The CDR3 DNA reads as TGTGCCAGCACCCGGTCGTCCTACGAGCAGTACTTC.